The T cell receptor (beta chain) described here comes from a study of blood T cell repertoires in COVID-19. Across the whole study: The cDNA or gDNA used as material had been derived from T cells, B-cell-depleted T cells, or PBMCs.

The CDR3 is 15 amino acids. V dropped 1 base and J dropped 6; count of bases not matched to a gene: 6. The germline gives CDR1 LGHDT, CDR2 YNNKEL (reference sequence). In the study's own analysis: Amplified reference gene primers provided the basis for estimating nucleated cell counts. This table comes from immunoSEQ multiplex PCR, and its TCRdb copy is limited to in-frame clones, with some not included. That table supplies the V and J calls and clone size; D and trimming were determined from the DNA. The sample records under 150,000 clones, approximately 84% being singletons. V and J are TRBV3-1 (or the pseudogene TRBV3-2) and TRBJ2-1; 7 bases agree with TRBD1. This receptor was identified in a man aged 50 to 59 with acute or convalescent COVID-19. The specimen was peripheral blood. The CDR3 is CASSQVAAGGNEQFF. Here the CDR3 DNA reads TGTGCCAGCAGCCAAGTAGCAGCAGGGGGCAATGAGCAGTTCTTC.